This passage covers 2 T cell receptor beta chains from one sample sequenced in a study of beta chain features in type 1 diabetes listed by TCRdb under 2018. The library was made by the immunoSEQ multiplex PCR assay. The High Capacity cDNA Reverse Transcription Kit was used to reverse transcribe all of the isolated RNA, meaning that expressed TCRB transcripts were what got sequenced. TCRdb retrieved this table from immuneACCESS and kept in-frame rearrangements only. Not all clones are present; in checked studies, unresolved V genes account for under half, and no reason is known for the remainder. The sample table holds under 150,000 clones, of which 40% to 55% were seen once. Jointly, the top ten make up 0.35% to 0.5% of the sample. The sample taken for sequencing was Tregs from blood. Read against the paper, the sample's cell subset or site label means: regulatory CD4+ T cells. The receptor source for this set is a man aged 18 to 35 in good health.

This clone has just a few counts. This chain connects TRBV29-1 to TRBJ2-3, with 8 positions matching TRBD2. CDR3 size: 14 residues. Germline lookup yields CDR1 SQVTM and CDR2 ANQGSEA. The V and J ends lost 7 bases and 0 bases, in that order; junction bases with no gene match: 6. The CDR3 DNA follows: TGCAGCGCCCCCGCGGGGGGTAGCACAGATACGCAGTATTTT. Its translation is CSAPAGGSTDTQYF.

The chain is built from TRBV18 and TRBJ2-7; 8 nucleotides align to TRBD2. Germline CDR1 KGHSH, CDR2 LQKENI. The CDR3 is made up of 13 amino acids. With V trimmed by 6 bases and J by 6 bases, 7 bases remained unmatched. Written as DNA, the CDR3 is TGTGCCAGCTCCTCGGGGGGGATCCGCGAGCAGTACTTC. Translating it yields CASSSGGIREQYF.